These T cell receptor beta chains were read from a single sample in a study of cytomegalovirus exposure and HLA in healthy donors. Method: immunoSEQ multiplex PCR; TCRdb's copy keeps in-frame clones and lacks some. Among 200,000 or so clones listed, 82% were seen once. The sequenced sample was PBMCs. These receptors came from a boy between 2 and 10 years old in good health and CMV-seronegative. Each CDR3 is given with its conserved first and last residue. Each record gives: V gene, J gene, D gene, clone size, CDR3 protein, CDR3 DNA. D genes are given only for firm matches. Clone size is shown for a subset of rows, as once, few, many or a class of expanded clone.

>TRBV27|TRBJ2-7|TRBD2|.
CASSPGLAGGYEQYF
TGTGCCAGCAGTCCTGGACTAGCGGGGGGTTACGAGCAGTACTTC
>TRBV7-9|TRBJ1-2|TRBD1|.
CASSNHDRDYGYTF
TGTGCCAGCAGCAACCACGACAGGGACTATGGCTACACCTTC
>TRBV5-1|TRBJ2-3|.|.
CASSVEGTDTQYF
TGCGCCAGCAGTGTGGAGGGCACAGATACGCAGTATTTT
>TRBV7-9|TRBJ1-4|.|.
CASSRHREELEKLFF
TGTGCCAGCAGTCGTCACAGGGAAGAGTTAGAAAAACTGTTTTTT
>TRBV11-2|TRBJ2-3|.|.
CASSTRTTGWGDTQYF
TGTGCCAGCAGCACTCGGACTACTGGGTGGGGAGATACGCAGTATTTT
>TRBV7-9|TRBJ2-5|.|once
CASSLVRQLQETQYF
TGTGCCAGCAGCTTAGTCAGGCAGTTACAAGAGACCCAGTACTTC
>TRBV7-2|TRBJ1-4|.|.
CASSLGFQGGRGKLFF
TGTGCCAGCAGCTTGGGTTTCCAGGGCGGGAGAGGGAAACTGTTTTTT
>TRBV7-9|TRBJ2-7|TRBD2|.
CASSPRGTSIHEQYF
TGTGCCAGCAGCCCTCGAGGGACTAGTATCCACGAGCAGTACTTC
>TRBV27|TRBJ2-7|TRBD1|.
CASSLRPTGGRRSYEQYF
TGTGCCAGCAGTTTACGTCCGACAGGGGGAAGGAGGTCCTACGAGCAGTACTTC
>TRBV13|TRBJ1-5|.|.
CASREAGSNQPQHF
TGTGCCAGCAGAGAGGCAGGGAGCAATCAGCCCCAGCATTTT
>TRBV25-1|TRBJ2-1|.|.
CASSEGAGSYNEQFF
TGTGCCAGCAGTGAGGGGGCAGGCTCCTACAATGAGCAGTTCTTC
>TRBV7-2|TRBJ2-3|.|.
CASSWAGSTDTQYF
TGTGCCAGCAGCTGGGCGGGGAGCACAGATACGCAGTATTTT
>TRBV7-9|TRBJ2-1|TRBD2|.
CASSPSSGGKRDEQFF
TGTGCCAGCAGCCCTTCTAGCGGGGGAAAGCGCGATGAGCAGTTCTTC
>TRBV7-2|TRBJ1-2|TRBD1|.
CASSDLRGGAGYGYTF
TGTGCCAGCAGCGATCTAAGAGGGGGCGCTGGCTATGGCTACACCTTC
>TRBV6-5|TRBJ2-1|TRBD1|.
CASRGQDYNEQFF
TGTGCCAGCAGGGGACAGGATTACAATGAGCAGTTCTTC
>TRBV4-1|TRBJ2-1|TRBD2|.
CASSQPRSGTSSYNEQFF
TGCGCCAGCAGCCAACCCAGATCCGGGACTAGCTCCTACAATGAGCAGTTCTTC